This T cell receptor beta chain derives from a study of response to subunit inactivated influenza vaccine. Study results and caveats: The authors offered the suggestion that each seasonal influenza vaccination recruits few new T cells.

One entry per CDR3 protein, called by TCRdb with MiXCR from the RT-PCR reads. This table holds roughly 650,000 distinct CDR3 sequences, 14% found once. Per germline, CDR1 KGHDR and CDR2 SFDVKD. The length of the CDR3 is 12 residues. V was shortened by 6 bases and J by 6 bases, with 8 bases between the two germline ends. In this sample, this clonotype turned up many times. Its specificity is not known. This sequence originates from a man in his forties or fifties who received an inactivated influenza vaccine. This material consisted of PBMCs from blood, taken less than 15 days before vaccination. The V gene is TRBV24-1, the J gene TRBJ2-1, with D uncertain. The CDR3 region has the DNA TGTGCCACCAGTCGCGGAAGCAATGAGCAGTTCTTC. Amino acids: CATSRGSNEQFF.